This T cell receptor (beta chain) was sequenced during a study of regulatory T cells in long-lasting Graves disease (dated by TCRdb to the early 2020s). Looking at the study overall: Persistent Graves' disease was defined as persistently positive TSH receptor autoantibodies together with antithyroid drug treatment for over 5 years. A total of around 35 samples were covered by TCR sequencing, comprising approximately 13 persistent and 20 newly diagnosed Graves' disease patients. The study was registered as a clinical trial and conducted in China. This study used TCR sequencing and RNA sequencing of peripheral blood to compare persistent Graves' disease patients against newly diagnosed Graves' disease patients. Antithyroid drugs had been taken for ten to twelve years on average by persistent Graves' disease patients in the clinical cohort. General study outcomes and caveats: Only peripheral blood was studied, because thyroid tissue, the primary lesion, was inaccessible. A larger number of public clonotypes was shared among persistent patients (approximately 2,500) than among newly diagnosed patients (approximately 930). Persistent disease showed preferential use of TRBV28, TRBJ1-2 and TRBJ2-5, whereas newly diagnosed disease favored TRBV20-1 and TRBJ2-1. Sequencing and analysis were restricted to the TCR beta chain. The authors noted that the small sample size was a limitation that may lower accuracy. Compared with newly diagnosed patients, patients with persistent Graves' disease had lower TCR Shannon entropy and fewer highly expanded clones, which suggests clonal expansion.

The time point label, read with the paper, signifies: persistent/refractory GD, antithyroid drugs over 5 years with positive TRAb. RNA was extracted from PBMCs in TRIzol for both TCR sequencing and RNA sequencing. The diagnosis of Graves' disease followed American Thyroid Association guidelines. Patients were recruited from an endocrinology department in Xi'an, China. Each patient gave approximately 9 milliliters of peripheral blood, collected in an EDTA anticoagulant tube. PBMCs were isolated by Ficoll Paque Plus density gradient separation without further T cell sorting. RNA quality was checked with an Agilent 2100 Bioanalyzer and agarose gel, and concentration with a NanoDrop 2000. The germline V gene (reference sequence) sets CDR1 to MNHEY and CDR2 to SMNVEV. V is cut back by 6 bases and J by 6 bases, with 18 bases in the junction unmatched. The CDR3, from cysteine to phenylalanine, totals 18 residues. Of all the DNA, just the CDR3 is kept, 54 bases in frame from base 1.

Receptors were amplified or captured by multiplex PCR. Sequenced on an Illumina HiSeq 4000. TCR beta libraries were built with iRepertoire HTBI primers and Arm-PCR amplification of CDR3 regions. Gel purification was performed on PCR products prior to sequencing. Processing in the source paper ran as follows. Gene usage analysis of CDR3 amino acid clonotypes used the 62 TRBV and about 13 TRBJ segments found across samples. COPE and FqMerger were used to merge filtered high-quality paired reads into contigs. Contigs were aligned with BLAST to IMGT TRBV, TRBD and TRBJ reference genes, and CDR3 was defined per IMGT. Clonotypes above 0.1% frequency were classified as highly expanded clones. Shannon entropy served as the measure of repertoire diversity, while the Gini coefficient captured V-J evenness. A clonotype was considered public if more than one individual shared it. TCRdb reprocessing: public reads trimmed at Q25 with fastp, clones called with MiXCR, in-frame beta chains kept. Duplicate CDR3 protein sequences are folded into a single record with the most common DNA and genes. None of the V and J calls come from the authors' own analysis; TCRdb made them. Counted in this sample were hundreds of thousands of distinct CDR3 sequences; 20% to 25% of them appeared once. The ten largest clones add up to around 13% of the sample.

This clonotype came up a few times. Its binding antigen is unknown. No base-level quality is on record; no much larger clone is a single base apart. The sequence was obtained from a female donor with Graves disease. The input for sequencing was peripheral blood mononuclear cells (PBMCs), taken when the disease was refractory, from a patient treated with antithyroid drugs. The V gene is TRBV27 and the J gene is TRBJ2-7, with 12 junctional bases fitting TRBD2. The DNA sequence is TGTGCCAGCAGCCGTCTTCTAGCGGGAGGGTACGACTCTTCCGAGCAGTACTTC. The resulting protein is CASSRLLAGGYDSSEQYF.